The next 2 T cell receptor beta chains were all read from a single sample in a study of graft-versus-host responses after intestinal transplantation. Which antigens these TCRs recognize remains unknown. Sequenced by immunoSEQ multiplex PCR; TCRdb stores in-frame clones only, minus some. The sample has some 110,000 clones, 90% seen once; the top ten hold approximately 0.18%. This specimen consisted of unstimulated CD4+ T cells sorted from spleen or lymph node cells, obtained before intestinal transplant. The receptors come from a human donor who received an intestinal transplant.

The chain uses TRBV6-6 and TRBJ1-2; D perhaps matches TRBD1 (5 bases). Deletions cut 4 bases from V and 1 base from J, with 7 bases between. This CDR3 comprises 13 residues. The germline CDR1 and CDR2 sequences are MNHNY and SVGAGI (reference sequence). The CDR3 DNA reads as TGTGCCAGCAGTTCCAGGGATAACTATGGCTACACCTTC. Translating it yields CASSSRDNYGYTF.

This chain links TRBV7-9 with TRBJ1-1; possibly TRBD1 for D (6 bases). The CDR3 runs to 15 residues. V lost 5 bases and J lost 1, with 14 bases in between. From germline, CDR1 is SEHNR and CDR2 FQNEAQ (reference sequence). The chain's CDR3 is CASSQAQGRNTEAFF. CDR3 sequence (DNA): TGTGCCAGCAGCCAAGCACAGGGAAGGAACACTGAAGCTTTCTTT.